This TCR beta chain originates from a study of CD8+ T cells in alopecia areata. Study in general: Oral tofacitinib (5 to 10 mg twice daily) was administered to treated patients. Percent of scalp involved defined treated patients' severity scores.

Trimming removed 0 bases from V and 6 bases from J, with 21 bases in between. The CDR3 spans 17 residues. CDR1 is LGHNA and CDR2 is YSLEER in the germline V gene. The treatment denotes: oral pan-JAK inhibitor, 5-10 mg twice daily. Extracted RNA was reverse transcribed into cDNA, the sequencing template. Clones were sequenced by immunoSEQ multiplex PCR, and TCRdb holds only the in-frame ones, with some missing. The data hold approximately 200,000 clones, with about 60% observed a single time. With respect to this clone: Its specificity is not known.

Study-level points and caveats: In scalp samples, resident alphabeta T cells of normal skin are also sequenced. Patients displayed less clarity in TCR sharing than mice, a finding possibly related to HLA.

The sample in question was CD4+ T cells sorted from blood, obtained at week 4, from a patient treated with tofacitinib. V and J are TRBV4-3 and TRBJ2-7; tentative D call: TRBD1 (6 bases). This clonotype was sampled from a human donor with alopecia areata. DNA of the CDR3: TGCGCCAGCAGCCAAGACCCATTCGTAAGACAGGTCGGCGAGCAGTACTTC. This translates into CASSQDPFVRQVGEQYF.